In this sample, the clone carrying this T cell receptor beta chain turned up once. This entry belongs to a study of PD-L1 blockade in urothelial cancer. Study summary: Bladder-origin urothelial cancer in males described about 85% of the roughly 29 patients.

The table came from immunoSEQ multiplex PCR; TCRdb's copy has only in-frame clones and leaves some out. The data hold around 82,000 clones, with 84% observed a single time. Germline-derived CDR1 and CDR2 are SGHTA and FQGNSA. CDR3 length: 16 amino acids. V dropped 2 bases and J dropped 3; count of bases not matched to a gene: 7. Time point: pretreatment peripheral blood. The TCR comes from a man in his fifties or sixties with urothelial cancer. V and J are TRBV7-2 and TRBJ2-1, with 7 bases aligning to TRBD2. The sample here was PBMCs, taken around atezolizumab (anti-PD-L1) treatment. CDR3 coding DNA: TGTGCCAGCAGCTTAATTGGCGGGACTATCTACAATGAGCAGTTCTTC. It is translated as CASSLIGGTIYNEQFF.